This entry concerns a single TCR beta chain. The sample comes from a study of blood T cell repertoires in COVID-19. Study details: Spain, Italy and the United States supplied samples that represented acute and convalescent COVID-19.

How the authors handled the data: Amplification of reference gene primers was used by the study to estimate nucleated cell counts. Only in-frame clones appear in the TCRdb table, and some are missing; sequencing was by immunoSEQ multiplex PCR. V and J calls and clone size come straight from that table; D and trimming were deduced from the DNA. This table holds 85,000 to 95,000 clones, 89% found once. CDR1 and CDR2 (germline): SGHDT, YYEEEE. The CDR3 loop spans 14 amino acids. After removal of 2 bases from V and 4 bases from J, the junction contained 5 bases not matched to a gene. This TCR came from an elderly woman with active COVID-19. The sample was peripheral blood. The V and J genes are TRBV5-6 and TRBJ2-7, with 8 nucleotides matching TRBD2. The DNA for the CDR3 is TGTGCCAGCAGCTTATTAAGCGGGAGTTACGAGCAGTACTTC. Amino acids: CASSLLSGSYEQYF.